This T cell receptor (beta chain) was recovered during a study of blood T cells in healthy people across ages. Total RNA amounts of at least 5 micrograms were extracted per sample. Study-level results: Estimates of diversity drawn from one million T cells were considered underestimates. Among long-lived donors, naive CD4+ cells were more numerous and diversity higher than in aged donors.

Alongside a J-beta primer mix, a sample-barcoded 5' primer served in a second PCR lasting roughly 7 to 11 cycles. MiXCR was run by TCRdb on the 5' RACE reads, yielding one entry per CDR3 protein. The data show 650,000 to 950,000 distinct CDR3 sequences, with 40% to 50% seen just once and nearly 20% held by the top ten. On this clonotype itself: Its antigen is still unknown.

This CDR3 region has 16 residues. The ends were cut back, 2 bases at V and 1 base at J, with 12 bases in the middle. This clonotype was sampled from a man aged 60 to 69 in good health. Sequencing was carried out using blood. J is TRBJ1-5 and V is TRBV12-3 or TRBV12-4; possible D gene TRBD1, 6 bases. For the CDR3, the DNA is TGTGCCAGCAGTTTATTCGGGCAGGGGAGCAATCAGCCCCAGCATTTT. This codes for CASSLFGQGSNQPQHF.